This T cell receptor (beta chain) is drawn from a study of vaccination and CD4 T cells after COVID-19. This clonotype has just a few counts. Its antigen is undetermined. Sample treatment: roughly 10-day PBMC culture with coronavirus spike peptide pools or control peptides (ViraFEST assay). Those CD4+ T cells from the unexposed donor predate the COVID-19 pandemic (2011-2018). Available cell numbers determined whether unexposed-donor CD4+ T cells were probed with SARS-CoV-2 S/N and four cold-coronavirus spikes. Study results and caveats: Within the convalescent patients, a median approximately 86% of the SARS-CoV-2-reactive clones were ones that appeared only post-vaccination. Early post-infection timepoints were missing, and relatively few convalescent patients were studied.

In germline, CDR1 is LNHDA, CDR2 SQIVND (reference sequence). Deletions cut 5 bases from V and 4 bases from J, with 12 bases between. The CDR3 has 14 amino acids. CD4+ T cells that had been cultured provided DNA sequenced with the Oncomine TCR Beta short-read assay. Cultured CD4+ T cells yielded the extracted genomic DNA. Using its own MiXCR run on the PCR reads, TCRdb lists one record per CDR3 protein. The sample has thousands of distinct CDR3 sequences, around 30% seen once; the top ten hold 25% to 30%. This clonotype originated in a human donor in good health. Sequenced: CD4+ T cells from blood, cultured in vitro. This chain links TRBV19 with TRBJ1-5, with TRBD1 as a possible D gene (5 bases). CDR3 protein: CASSLNGGNQPQHF. The CDR3 nucleotides are TGTGCCAGTAGTTTAAACGGGGGGAATCAGCCCCAGCATTTT.